This T cell receptor beta chain was identified during a study of early T cells in non-severe SARS-CoV-2 infection. A single record per CDR3 protein comes from TCRdb applying MiXCR to the 5' RACE reads. Among fewer than 80,000 distinct CDR3 sequences, 11% were seen once, and the ten largest hold more than 10%. The CDR3 is 13 residues long. Germline CDR1 reads MNHNS; CDR2 reads SASEGT. Between the trimmed V and J ends, which lost 4 bases and 5 bases, there was a span of 11 bases. This sample comprised whole blood, obtained at baseline. The chain is built from TRBV6-1 and TRBJ1-1, with D hard to call. The receptor was derived from an adult who was a healthcare worker with PCR-confirmed SARS-CoV-2 infection or an uninfected control (not recorded which). This CDR3 reads CASSVGPGTEAFF. The CDR3 DNA reads TGTGCCAGCAGTGTCGGTCCGGGGACTGAAGCTTTCTTT.